Below are 24 T cell receptor beta chains sequenced from a single sample in a study of blood T cell repertoires in COVID-19. Produced via immunoSEQ multiplex PCR; TCRdb's table is partial and in-frame only. The repertoire holds 25,000 or so clones, with approximately 87% as singletons. Material for sequencing was peripheral blood. The receptors originated from a human donor in a cohort sampled during active COVID-19.

The rearrangement joins TRBV7-9 to TRBJ2-5, with 7 bases lining up with TRBD1. V shed 3 bases, J shed 5 bases, and the junction held 9 bases outside the gene matches. There are 15 residues in the CDR3. Germline CDR1 and CDR2: SEHNR and FQNEAQ (reference sequence). The CDR3 here is CASSFRQGSIETQYF. The DNA of the CDR3 is TGTGCCAGCAGCTTCCGACAGGGATCGATTGAGACCCAGTACTTC.

The rearrangement uses TRBV2 and TRBJ2-7, with a possible D match to TRBD2 (5 bases). From germline, CDR1 is SNHLY and CDR2 FYNNEI. V lost 7 bases and J lost 7, with 11 bases in between. The CDR3 loop spans 11 amino acids. The CDR3 coding sequence is TGTGCCAGCACGGAGGTAACGGAGCAGTACTTC. Its translation: CASTEVTEQYF.

The chain couples TRBV5-1 to TRBJ2-7, with D possibly TRBD1 on 5 matching bases. The CDR3 is 15 residues long. In germline, CDR1 is SGHRS, CDR2 YFSETQ. With 4 bases removed from V and 0 bases from J, the gap between germline ends came to 14 bases. In nucleotides, the CDR3 is TGCGCCAGCAGCCCGGACATCCTTAGCTCCTACGAGCAGTACTTC. Translation: CASSPDILSSYEQYF.

V gene TRBV6-2 or TRBV6-3 combines with J gene TRBJ1-5, with 8 bases fitting TRBD1. V shed 5 bases, J shed 7 bases, and the junction held 7 bases outside the gene matches. Germline V gene lookup returns CDR1 MNHEY and CDR2 SVGEGT. The length of the CDR3 is 14 residues. CDR3 sequence (DNA): TGTGCCAGCAGTCGACAGGGGACGAGGCAGCCCCAGCATTTT. Its protein product is CASSRQGTRQPQHF.

The chain carries TRBV6-5 and TRBJ1-1; possibly TRBD1 for D (6 bases). CDR1 is MNHEY and CDR2 is SVGAGI in the germline V gene. There are 14 residues in the CDR3. V shed 5 bases and J shed 0 bases, with 10 bases lying between them. The CDR3: CASSSDRLNTEAFF. The DNA for the CDR3 is TGTGCCAGCAGTAGTGACAGGCTGAACACTGAAGCTTTCTTT.

This chain links TRBV5-6 with TRBJ1-1, with D unresolved. CDR3 size: 13 residues. With 1 base removed from V and 3 bases from J, the gap between germline ends came to 7 bases. The V gene's germline CDR1 is SGHDT and CDR2 YYEEEE. The CDR3 DNA reads TGTGCCAGCAGCTTGATACAGTACACTGAAGCTTTCTTT. Translation gives CASSLIQYTEAFF.

V is TRBV7-9 and J is TRBJ2-7, with D possibly TRBD1 on 6 matching bases. This CDR3 region has 17 residues. V lost 3 bases to trimming and J lost 0 bases, with 18 bases between them. Germline lookup yields CDR1 SEHNR and CDR2 FQNEAQ (reference sequence). CDR3 bases: TGTGCCAGCAGCTTGGGGTCTACCGGGACATACTCCTACGAGCAGTACTTC. Amino acid sequence: CASSLGSTGTYSYEQYF.

The chain couples TRBV21-1 to TRBJ1-3. TRBV21-1 is designated a pseudogene. The CDR3 runs to 16 residues. The CDR3, as DNA: TGTGCCAGCAGCAATCGACGCGGAAAGGAGAGAAACACCATATATTTT. Its translation is CASSNRRGKERNTIYF.

This clone was picked up a small number of times. The chain has TRBV27 and TRBJ1-5, with D possibly matching TRBD1 (5 bases). The CDR3 has 14 amino acids. V was clipped by 2 bases and J by 1 base, with 6 bases between them. Germline loops: CDR1 MNHEY, CDR2 SMNVEV (reference sequence). The CDR3 loop reads CASSLQGSNQPQHF. CDR3 sequence (DNA): TGTGCCAGCAGTTTACAGGGAAGCAATCAGCCCCAGCATTTT.

The table lists this clone with a count of one. V usage is TRBV10-3 and J usage is TRBJ1-5; D might be TRBD1 (5 bases). The CDR3 is made up of 19 amino acids. Germline loops: CDR1 ENHRY, CDR2 SYGVKD. The V gene lost 0 bases and the J gene lost 11 bases, with 29 bases spanning the gap. The CDR3 region is CAISESMAGMGRGGSAQHF. Here the CDR3 DNA reads TGTGCCATCAGTGAGTCGATGGCGGGGATGGGGAGGGGCGGCTCGGCCCAGCATTTT.

V and J are TRBV6-4 and TRBJ1-1; tentative D call: TRBD1 (5 bases). The ends were cut back, 6 bases at V and 6 bases at J, with 20 bases in the middle. The CDR3 loop spans 15 amino acids. Germline V CDR1 and CDR2: MRHNA, SNTAGT. DNA for the CDR3: TGTGCCAGCAGAGCCCAGGGTGTTCCGACCGCTGAAGCTTTCTTT. This encodes CASRAQGVPTAEAFF.

This sequence joins TRBV6-1 and TRBJ2-7, with 7 bases matching TRBD1. Trimming cost V 3 bases and J 1 base; bases outside gene matches: 6. In germline, CDR1 is MNHNS, CDR2 SASEGT. The CDR3 loop spans 15 amino acids. This CDR3 is CASSDATGRSYEQYF. For the CDR3, the DNA is TGTGCCAGCAGTGACGCGACAGGGAGATCCTACGAGCAGTACTTC.

The chain couples TRBV3-1 (or the pseudogene TRBV3-2) to TRBJ2-2; a weak D match, TRBD1 (6 bases). The CDR3 has 18 amino acids. In germline, CDR1 is LGHDT, CDR2 YNNKEL (reference sequence). The V and J ends lost 1 base and 2 bases respectively, with 17 bases between them. The CDR3 DNA reads TGTGCCAGCAGCCAAGGCTCTTTGGGGGCAGCTAACACCGGGGAGCTGTTTTTT. Encoded protein: CASSQGSLGAANTGELFF.

This clone has more than one count but fewer than ten. The J gene is TRBJ1-3, the V gene TRBV7-9; D is unclear. The CDR3 totals 14 residues. The V gene's germline CDR1 is SEHNR and CDR2 FQNEAQ (reference sequence). Trimming took 5 bases from V and 1 from J, leaving 9 bases between them. Here the CDR3 reads CASSTPGSGNTIYF. As DNA, the CDR3 is TGTGCCAGCAGCACTCCGGGGTCTGGAAACACCATATATTTT.

This chain joins TRBV29-1 and TRBJ2-5; D ambiguous. CDR1 and CDR2 (germline): SQVTM, ANQGSEA. V was cut by 7 bases and J by 1 base, with 7 bases left in between. This CDR3 has 11 residues. The CDR3 here is CSGGRQETQYF. CDR3 coding DNA: TGCAGCGGTGGGCGCCAAGAGACCCAGTACTTC.

J is TRBJ2-1 and V is TRBV5-6; 10 nucleotides agree with TRBD1. Germline CDR1 SGHDT, CDR2 YYEEEE. CDR3 length: 14 residues. With V trimmed by 0 bases and J by 6 bases, 0 bases remained unmatched. The CDR3 coding sequence is TGTGCCAGCAGCTTGGGGACAGGGGGCAATGAGCAGTTCTTC. This codes for CASSLGTGGNEQFF. Supplemented by reference TRBV5-6 and TRBJ2-1, the full variable domain reads DAGVTQSPTHLIKTRGQQVTLRCSPKSGHDTVSWYQQALGQGPQFIFQYYEEEERQRGNFPDRFSGHQFPNYSSELNVNALLLGDSALYLCASSLGTGGNEQFFGPGTRLTVL.

V usage is TRBV4-1 and J usage is TRBJ2-1; 12 bases map to TRBD2. V was clipped by 5 bases and J by 7 bases; unmatched bases: 6. CDR1 MGHRA and CDR2 YSYEKL come from the germline V gene. The CDR3 extends over 15 amino acids. CDR3 in amino acids: CASSLLAGGSNEQFF. CDR3 DNA: TGCGCCAGCAGCTTACTAGCGGGGGGATCAAATGAGCAGTTCTTC.

The gene calls are TRBV18 and TRBJ2-1; 8 bases line up with TRBD2. Trimming at V came to 4 bases and at J to 2 bases, leaving 4 bases not matched to a gene. Germline loops: CDR1 KGHSH, CDR2 LQKENI. The CDR3 loop spans 15 amino acids. This chain's CDR3 is CASSQSGSTYNEQFF. As DNA, the CDR3 is TGTGCCAGCTCACAGAGCGGGAGCACCTACAATGAGCAGTTCTTC.

The chain combines TRBV27 with TRBJ1-1; D uncertain. This CDR3 region has 12 residues. Germline V gene data show CDR1 as MNHEY and CDR2 as SMNVEV (reference sequence). V was trimmed by 8 bases and J by 7 bases, leaving 14 bases between them. CDR3 coding DNA: TGTGCCAGCGGCTATCTCGGGGATGAAGCTTTCTTT. Encoded protein: CASGYLGDEAFF.

In DNA form, the CDR3 reads TGTGCCAGTAGTCGAGGACAGGGACAGTTGTGGTACACCTTC. Translation gives CASSRGQGQLWYTF. The chain joins TRBV19 to TRBJ1-2, with TRBD1 matching over 8 bases. V shed 5 bases and J 11 bases; nucleotides not matched to a gene: 13. This CDR3 contains 14 residues. From germline, CDR1 is LNHDA and CDR2 SQIVND (reference sequence).

This chain connects TRBV7-9 to TRBJ2-4; D might be TRBD2 (6 bases). Trimming pared 4 bases from V and 7 bases from J, leaving 17 bases between. The CDR3 has 15 residues. CDR1 and CDR2 (germline): SEHNR, FQNEAQ (reference sequence). As DNA, the CDR3 is TGTGCCAGCAGCTCGATGGGCGGGGCGAGGAACATTCAGTACTTC. As protein: CASSSMGGARNIQYF.

The chain couples TRBV11-3 to TRBJ2-1, with 9 positions matching TRBD1. The CDR3 loop spans 15 amino acids. Germline-derived CDR1 and CDR2 are SGHNT and YENEEA. The V gene end was trimmed by 4 bases and the J gene end by 4 bases; junction bases not matched to a gene: 5. CDR3 in DNA: TGTGCCAGCAGCTGGGGACAGGGTCCTTACAATGAGCAGTTCTTC. Its translation: CASSWGQGPYNEQFF.

The rearrangement links TRBV6-6 to TRBJ2-3; 10 bases agree with TRBD2. CDR1 and CDR2 from the germline V gene are MNHNY and SVGAGI (reference sequence). The CDR3 covers 14 residues. The V gene end was trimmed by 8 bases and the J gene end by 3 bases; junction bases not matched to a gene: 5. The CDR3: CASQSGGATDTQYF. The CDR3 DNA is TGTGCCAGCCAGAGCGGGGGGGCGACAGATACGCAGTATTTT.

The chain is built from TRBV27 and TRBJ2-2; 12 bases are shared with TRBD1. Germline V lookup: CDR1 MNHEY, CDR2 SMNVEV (reference sequence). The ends lost 6 bases at V and 9 bases at J; junction bases unmatched: 8. The CDR3 totals 15 residues. The CDR3 sequence: CASRRGTGGARELFF. The DNA for the CDR3 is TGTGCCAGCAGGAGAGGGACAGGGGGCGCGAGGGAGCTGTTTTTT.